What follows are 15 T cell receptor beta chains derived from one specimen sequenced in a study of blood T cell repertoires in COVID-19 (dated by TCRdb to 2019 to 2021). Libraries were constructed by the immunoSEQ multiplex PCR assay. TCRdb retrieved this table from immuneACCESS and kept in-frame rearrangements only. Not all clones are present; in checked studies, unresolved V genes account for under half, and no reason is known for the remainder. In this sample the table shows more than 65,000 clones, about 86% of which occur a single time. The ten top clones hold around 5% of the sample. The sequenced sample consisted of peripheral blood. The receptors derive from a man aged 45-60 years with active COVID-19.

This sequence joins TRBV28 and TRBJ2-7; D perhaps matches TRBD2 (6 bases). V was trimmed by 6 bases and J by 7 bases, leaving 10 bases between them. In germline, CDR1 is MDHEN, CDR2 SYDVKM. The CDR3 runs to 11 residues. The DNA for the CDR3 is TGTGCCAGCAGAGGAGGGGTAGAGCAGTACTTC. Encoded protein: CASRGGVEQYF. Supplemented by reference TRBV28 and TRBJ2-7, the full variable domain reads DVKVTQSSRYLVKRTGEKVFLECVQDMDHENMFWYRQDPGLGLRLIYFSYDVKMKEKGDIPEGYSVSREKKERFSLILESASTNQTSMYLCASRGGVEQYFGPGTRLTVT.

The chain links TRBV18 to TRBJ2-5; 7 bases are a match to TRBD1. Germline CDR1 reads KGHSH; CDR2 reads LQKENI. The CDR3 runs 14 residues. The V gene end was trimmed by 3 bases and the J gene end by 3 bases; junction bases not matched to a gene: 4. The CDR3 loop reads CASSPTTGEETQYF. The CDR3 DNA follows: TGTGCCAGCTCACCTACTACAGGGGAAGAGACCCAGTACTTC.

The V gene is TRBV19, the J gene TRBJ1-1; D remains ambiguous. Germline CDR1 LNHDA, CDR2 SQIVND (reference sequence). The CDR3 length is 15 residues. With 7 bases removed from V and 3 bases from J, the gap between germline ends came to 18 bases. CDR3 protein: CASIPGSARYTEAFF. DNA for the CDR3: TGTGCCAGTATCCCAGGATCGGCCAGATACACTGAAGCTTTCTTT.

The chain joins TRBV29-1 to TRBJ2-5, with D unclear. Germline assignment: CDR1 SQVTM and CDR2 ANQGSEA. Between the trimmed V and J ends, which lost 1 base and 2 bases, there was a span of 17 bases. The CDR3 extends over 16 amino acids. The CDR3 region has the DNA TGCAGCGTTGAAGGAGGTCCGGAGAGTCCACAAGAGACCCAGTACTTC. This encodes CSVEGGPESPQETQYF.

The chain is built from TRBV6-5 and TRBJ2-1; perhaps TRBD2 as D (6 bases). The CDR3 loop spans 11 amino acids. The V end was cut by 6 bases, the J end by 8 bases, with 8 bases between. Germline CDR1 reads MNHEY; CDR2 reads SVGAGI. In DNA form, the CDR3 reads TGTGCCAGCAGAACTAGCTATGAGCAGTTCTTC. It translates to CASRTSYEQFF.

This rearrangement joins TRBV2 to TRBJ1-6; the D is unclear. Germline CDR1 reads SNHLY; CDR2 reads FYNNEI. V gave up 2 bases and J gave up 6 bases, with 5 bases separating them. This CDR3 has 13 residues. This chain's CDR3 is CASSEQVNSPLHF. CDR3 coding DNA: TGTGCCAGCAGTGAACAGGTTAATTCACCCCTCCACTTT.

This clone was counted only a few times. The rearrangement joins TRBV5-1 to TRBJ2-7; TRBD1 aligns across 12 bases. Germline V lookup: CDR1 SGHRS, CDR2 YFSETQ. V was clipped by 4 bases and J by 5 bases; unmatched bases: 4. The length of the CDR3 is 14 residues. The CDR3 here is CASSVGTGGDEQYF. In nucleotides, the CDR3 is TGCGCCAGCAGCGTAGGGACAGGGGGCGACGAGCAGTACTTC.

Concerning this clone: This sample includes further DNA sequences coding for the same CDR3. The CDR3 region is CASSLGQQETQYF. DNA for the CDR3: TGTGCCAGCAGCTTAGGGCAGCAAGAGACCCAGTACTTC. The chain employs TRBV11-2 and TRBJ2-5; unclear D gene. This CDR3 region has 13 residues. V dropped 1 base and J dropped 2 bases, with 5 bases sitting between them. The germline V gene has CDR1 SGHAT and CDR2 FQNNGV.

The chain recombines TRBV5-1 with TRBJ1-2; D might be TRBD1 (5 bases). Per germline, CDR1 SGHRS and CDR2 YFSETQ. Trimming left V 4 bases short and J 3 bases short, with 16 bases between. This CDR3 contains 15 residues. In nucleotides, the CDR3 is TGCGCCAGCAGCGGCAACAGGTGGGATGACTATGGCTACACCTTC. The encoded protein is CASSGNRWDDYGYTF.

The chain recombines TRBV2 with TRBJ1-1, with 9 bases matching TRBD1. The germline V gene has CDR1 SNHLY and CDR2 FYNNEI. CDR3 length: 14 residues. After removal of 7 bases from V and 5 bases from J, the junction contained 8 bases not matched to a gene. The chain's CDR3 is CASTPDRGMTEAFF. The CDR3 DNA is TGTGCCAGCACTCCGGACAGGGGAATGACTGAAGCTTTCTTT.

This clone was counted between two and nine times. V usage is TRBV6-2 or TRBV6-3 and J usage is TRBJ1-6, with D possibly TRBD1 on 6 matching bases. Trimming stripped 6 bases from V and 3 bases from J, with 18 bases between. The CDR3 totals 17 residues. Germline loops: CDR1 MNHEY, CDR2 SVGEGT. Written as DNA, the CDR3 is TGTGCCAGCAGCCCCGGACAGACCGCCCGCTATAATTCACCCCTCCACTTT. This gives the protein CASSPGQTARYNSPLHF.

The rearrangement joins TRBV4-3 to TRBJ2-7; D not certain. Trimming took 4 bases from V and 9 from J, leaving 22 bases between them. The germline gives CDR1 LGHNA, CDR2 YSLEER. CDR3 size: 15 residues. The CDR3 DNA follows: TGCGCCAGCAGCCCCGCCCCGCCGCCCACTACGAGGCAGTACTTC. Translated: CASSPAPPPTTRQYF.

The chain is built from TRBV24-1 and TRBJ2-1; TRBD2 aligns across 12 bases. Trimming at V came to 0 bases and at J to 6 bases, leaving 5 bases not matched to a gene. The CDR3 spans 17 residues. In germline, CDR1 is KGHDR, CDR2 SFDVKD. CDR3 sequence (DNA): TGTGCCACCAGTGATTTGCGGCTAGCGGGGGGGCTCAATGAGCAGTTCTTC. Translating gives CATSDLRLAGGLNEQFF.

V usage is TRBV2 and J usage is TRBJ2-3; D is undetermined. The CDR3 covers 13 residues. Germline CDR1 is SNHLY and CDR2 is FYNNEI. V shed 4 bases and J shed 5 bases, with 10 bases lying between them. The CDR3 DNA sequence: TGTGCCAGCAGTGTCGCAGGCAGAGATACGCAGTATTTT. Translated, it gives CASSVAGRDTQYF.

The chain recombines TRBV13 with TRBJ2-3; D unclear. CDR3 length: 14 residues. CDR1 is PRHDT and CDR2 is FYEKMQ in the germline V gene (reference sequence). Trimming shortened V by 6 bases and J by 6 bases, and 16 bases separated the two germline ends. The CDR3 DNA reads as TGTGCCAGCAGTCGGGTTCCGATACGTGATACGCAGTATTTT. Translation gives CASSRVPIRDTQYF.